These 29 T cell receptor beta chains share one sample of origin, sequenced in a study of shared clonotypes between healthy human individuals. Naive CD8 cells were CD45RO-negative, positively selected for CCR7, excluding terminally differentiated effector memory CD45RA+ cells. The table came from immunoSEQ multiplex PCR; TCRdb's copy has only in-frame clones and leaves some out. This sample has about 2.2 million clones; about 94% occur once, and the top ten carry around 1.7%. Sequenced material: naive CD8+ T cells from PBMCs. The origin of the receptors is a young man in good health. Some clones in this sample may be carry-over from other donors' samples.

V and J are TRBV27 and TRBJ1-5; 9 nucleotides match TRBD1. The CDR3 runs 18 residues. V shed 5 bases, J shed 1 base, and the junction held 12 bases outside the gene matches. Germline loops: CDR1 MNHEY, CDR2 SMNVEV (reference sequence). CDR3 sequence reads: CASSPLTGTGWSNQPQHF. In DNA form, the CDR3 reads TGTGCCAGCAGTCCTCTCACCGGGACAGGGTGGAGCAATCAGCCCCAGCATTTT.

This rearrangement joins TRBV5-4 to TRBJ1-2; no clear D gene. The CDR3 runs to 15 residues. Per the germline V gene, CDR1 is SGHNT and CDR2 is YYREEE (reference sequence). V lost 2 bases and J lost 3, with 14 bases in between. Here the CDR3 DNA reads TGTGCCAGCAGCTTAGAACCGGGATTCGACTATGGCTACACCTTC. Amino acids: CASSLEPGFDYGYTF.

The chain carries TRBV19 and TRBJ2-4; TRBD1 agrees at 7 bases. The CDR3 covers 13 residues. Per the germline V gene, CDR1 is LNHDA and CDR2 is SQIVND (reference sequence). With V trimmed by 5 bases and J by 8 bases, 6 bases remained unmatched. CDR3 coding DNA: TGTGCCAGTAGTCCAAGACAGGGTGACATTCAGTACTTC. Translating gives CASSPRQGDIQYF.

The rearrangement uses TRBV9 and TRBJ2-2; D is undetermined. There are 13 residues in the CDR3. V lost 4 bases and J 4 bases, leaving 8 bases between the germline ends. Germline CDR1 is SGDLS and CDR2 is YYNGEE. CDR3 coding DNA: TGTGCCAGCAGCACGTATGGCACCGGGGAGCTGTTTTTT. Protein product: CASSTYGTGELFF.

The rearrangement uses TRBV27 and TRBJ2-7, with a weak D call TRBD1 (5 bases). Germline assignment: CDR1 MNHEY and CDR2 SMNVEV (reference sequence). V dropped 3 bases and J dropped 4 bases, with 13 bases sitting between them. CDR3 length: 14 amino acids. The CDR3 DNA follows: TGTGCCAGCAGTTTGCGAACAGCAGGGTACGAGCAGTACTTC. As protein: CASSLRTAGYEQYF.

About this clone: The sample has other DNA sequences that encode this CDR3 too. The CDR3 DNA sequence: TGCAGCGTCTTGGGACAGGGCACCTACGAGCAGTACTTC. It codes for CSVLGQGTYEQYF. V usage is TRBV29-1 and J usage is TRBJ2-7, with 9 bases identical to TRBD1. The CDR3 has 13 amino acids. V shed 6 bases and J 2 bases; nucleotides not matched to a gene: 5. Per the germline V gene, CDR1 is SQVTM and CDR2 is ANQGSEA.

This chain joins TRBV10-3 and TRBJ2-2, with D possibly being TRBD1 (5 bases). Trimming took 0 bases from V and 5 from J, leaving 13 bases between them. The CDR3 is made up of 16 amino acids. Germline-derived CDR1 and CDR2 are ENHRY and SYGVKD. The CDR3 DNA reads as TGTGCCATCAGTGAGTCGTTGCAGGGTGCTACCGGGGAGCTGTTTTTT. Translation: CAISESLQGATGELFF.

The J gene is TRBJ2-6, the V gene TRBV7-9; weak D call: TRBD1 (6 bases). Germline CDR1 is SEHNR and CDR2 is FQNEAQ (reference sequence). The CDR3 is made up of 12 amino acids. The V and J ends lost 5 bases and 8 bases respectively, with 7 bases between them. DNA for the CDR3: TGTGCCAGCAGCCAGGGGACCAACGTCCTGACTTTC. Its translation is CASSQGTNVLTF.

J is TRBJ2-3 and V is TRBV6-4, with 9 bases fitting TRBD2. This CDR3 spans 15 amino acids. The ends lost 4 bases at V and 4 bases at J; junction bases unmatched: 6. Germline V gene lookup returns CDR1 MRHNA and CDR2 SNTAGT. CDR3 protein: CASSALAGRADTQYF. The CDR3, as DNA: TGTGCCAGCAGTGCCCTAGCGGGAAGGGCAGATACGCAGTATTTT.

This clone was detected once. This chain links TRBV27 with TRBJ2-7; 9 bases line up with TRBD1. Germline trimming cut 6 bases from V and 1 base from J; bases unmatched to any gene: 7. The length of the CDR3 is 15 residues. Per the germline V gene, CDR1 is MNHEY and CDR2 is SMNVEV (reference sequence). The CDR3 protein is CASSYRGLGSYEQYF. DNA of the CDR3: TGTGCCAGCAGCTACAGGGGGCTAGGGTCCTACGAGCAGTACTTC.

The gene calls are TRBV4-1 and TRBJ2-7, with D perhaps matching TRBD2 (6 bases). This CDR3 contains 15 residues. CDR1 is MGHRA, CDR2 YSYEKL, per germline. V was clipped by 0 bases and J by 3 bases, with 12 bases between them. The CDR3 here is CASSQEEGQNYEQYF. The CDR3 DNA reads TGCGCCAGCAGCCAAGAGGAGGGTCAAAACTACGAGCAGTACTTC.

This chain uses TRBV4-1 with TRBJ2-7, with D possibly TRBD2 on 7 matching bases. V dropped 1 base and J dropped 3 bases, with 10 bases sitting between them. The CDR3 sequence is 14 residues long. Germline CDR1 MGHRA, CDR2 YSYEKL. CDR3 protein: CASSQAGGHYEQYF. The DNA for the CDR3 is TGCGCCAGCAGCCAAGCGGGGGGACACTACGAGCAGTACTTC.

This chain connects TRBV28 to TRBJ2-1; 15 bases match TRBD2. The CDR3 spans 17 residues. CDR1 and CDR2 (germline): MDHEN, SYDVKM. After removal of 5 bases from V and 5 bases from J, the junction contained 7 bases not matched to a gene. CDR3 loop: CASSPGLAGGRDNEQFF. The CDR3 coding sequence is TGTGCCAGCAGTCCTGGACTAGCGGGAGGGAGGGACAATGAGCAGTTCTTC.

The DNA of the CDR3 is TGTGCCAGCAGTCCCCGGAGGGGGGCCAGTGGTGAAAAACTGTTTTTT. It translates to CASSPRRGASGEKLFF. This rearrangement joins TRBV27 to TRBJ1-4; D perhaps matches TRBD1 (6 bases). This CDR3 region has 16 residues. Looked up from germline, CDR1 is MNHEY and CDR2 is SMNVEV (reference sequence). V lost 5 bases and J 7 bases, leaving 20 bases between the germline ends.

The chain employs TRBV21-1 and TRBJ1-1; the table gives TRBD1 as D, unverified against the DNA. TRBV21-1 is assigned pseudogene status. The CDR3 is made up of 17 amino acids. DNA for the CDR3: TGTGCCAGCAGCATTGGAGGCAGGGGGAGGTCGGCCGCTGAAGCTTTCTTT. As protein: CASSIGGRGRSAAEAFF.

This clone was seen only a few times. Other DNA sequences in the same sample also yield this CDR3. The chain has TRBV29-1 and TRBJ1-2, with a weak D call TRBD1 (5 bases). V was pared by 4 bases and J by 3 bases, with 9 bases between. This CDR3 spans 12 amino acids. Germline V lookup: CDR1 SQVTM, CDR2 ANQGSEA. DNA for the CDR3: TGCAGCGTTGGAGAGGGGTACTATGGCTACACCTTC. Protein: CSVGEGYYGYTF.

This clone has a single count. V usage is TRBV9 and J usage is TRBJ2-7; possibly TRBD1 or TRBD2 for D (6 bases each). This CDR3 comprises 14 residues. Trimming left V 4 bases short and J 2 bases short, with 13 bases between. Germline CDR1 SGDLS, CDR2 YYNGEE. In nucleotides, the CDR3 is TGTGCCAGCAGCCAAGGGGGGTTTGCCTACGAGCAGTACTTC. It encodes CASSQGGFAYEQYF.

This chain uses TRBV7-2 with TRBJ1-2; D ambiguous. The V end was cut by 4 bases, the J end by 7 bases, with 13 bases between. Germline V gives CDR1 SGHTA, CDR2 FQGNSA. The CDR3 spans 13 residues. The CDR3 here is CASSSPAPAGYTF. CDR3 DNA: TGTGCCAGCAGCTCCCCCGCGCCGGCTGGCTACACCTTC.

The V call is TRBV10-3, the J call TRBJ2-1, with D perhaps matching TRBD2 (5 bases). CDR1 ENHRY and CDR2 SYGVKD come from the germline V gene. Deletions cut 6 bases from V and 1 base from J, with 13 bases between. The CDR3 sequence is 15 residues long. CDR3 sequence (DNA): TGTGCCATCAGGCCCTCCGGGGAGTCCTACAATGAGCAGTTCTTC. Translating gives CAIRPSGESYNEQFF.

This clone was detected once. This chain links TRBV7-2 with TRBJ1-5; the D gene is possibly TRBD1 (6 bases). The CDR3 consists of 15 residues. Trimming took off 5 bases at V and 5 bases at J, with 16 bases between the two ends. In germline, CDR1 is SGHTA, CDR2 FQGNSA. CDR3 DNA sequence: TGTGCCAGCAGCCCCAGGTCGCAGGGGTATCAGCCCCAGCATTTT. Its translation: CASSPRSQGYQPQHF. Looking up the rest from reference TRBV7-2 and TRBJ1-5 gives the full variable domain: GAGVSQSPSNKVTEKGKDVELRCDPISGHTALYWYRQSLGQGLEFLIYFQGNSAPDKSGLPSDRFSAERTGGSVSTLTIQRTQQEDSAVYLCASSPRSQGYQPQHFGDGTRLSIL.

This clone was seen only once. The junction and the germline gene differ at one end; a read error may be behind it. The chain uses TRBV7-8 and TRBJ2-1; TRBD2 matches 9 bases. Germline loops: CDR1 SGHVS, CDR2 FQNEAQ. CDR3 length: 14 residues. CDR3 protein: CASSLAGYGNEQFF. The CDR3 DNA reads TGTGCCAGCAGCCTAGCGGGATATGGCAATGAGCAGTTCTTC.

The J gene is TRBJ1-5, the V gene TRBV2, with 8 bases lining up with TRBD1. This CDR3 comprises 15 residues. CDR1 and CDR2 (germline): SNHLY, FYNNEI. V shed 5 bases, J shed 5 bases, and the junction held 8 bases outside the gene matches. The DNA for the CDR3 is TGTGCCAGCAGTCCGGGACAGGCTATGCATCAGCCCCAGCATTTT. Translation gives CASSPGQAMHQPQHF.

This chain connects TRBV7-9 to TRBJ1-1, with a possible D match to TRBD1 (5 bases). Per the germline V gene, CDR1 is SEHNR and CDR2 is FQNEAQ (reference sequence). This CDR3 spans 14 amino acids. V lost 4 bases, J lost 5 bases, and 14 bases lay in between. This chain's CDR3 is CASSSGAGTTEAFF. Written as DNA, the CDR3 is TGTGCCAGCAGCTCCGGGGCGGGGACGACTGAAGCTTTCTTT.

This clone was recorded only once. The chain couples TRBV7-8 to TRBJ2-7; the match to TRBD1 covers 10 bases. J was trimmed by 1 base and V by 5 bases; bases with no gene match: 5. The V gene's germline CDR1 is SGHVS and CDR2 FQNEAQ. This CDR3 is 15 amino acids long. CDR3 loop: CASSARQGASYEQYF. In DNA form, the CDR3 reads TGTGCCAGCAGCGCACGACAGGGGGCATCCTACGAGCAGTACTTC.

This clone was picked up a small number of times. The chain links TRBV30 to TRBJ1-1; D possibly corresponds to TRBD1 (6 bases). The V end was cut by 0 bases, the J end by 8 bases, with 13 bases between. The CDR3 contains 13 residues. The germline V gene has CDR1 GTSNPN and CDR2 SVGIG (reference sequence). CDR3 amino acids: CAWSVYGGVEAFF. The CDR3 DNA follows: TGTGCCTGGAGTGTGTACGGGGGCGTCGAAGCTTTCTTT.

In the case of this clone: Other DNA sequences within the sample encode an identical CDR3. The V gene is TRBV15, the J gene TRBJ2-7, with TRBD2 identical over 9 bases. CDR1 LNHNV and CDR2 YYDKDF come from the germline V gene (reference sequence). This CDR3 has 14 residues. J gave up 3 bases and V 1 base, and 1 base lay outside the gene matches. For the CDR3, the DNA is TGTGCCACCAGCAGAGGTAGCGGGAGCTACGAGCAGTACTTC. Translating it yields CATSRGSGSYEQYF. Using reference TRBV15 and TRBJ2-7 for the parts outside the CDR3, the full variable domain is DAMVIQNPRYQVTQFGKPVTLSCSQTLNHNVMYWYQQKSSQAPKLLFHYYDKDFNNEADTPDNFQSRRPNTSFCFLDIRSPGLGDTAMYLCATSRGSGSYEQYFGPGTRLTVT.

V gene TRBV10-3 combines with J gene TRBJ2-7; 10 bases line up with TRBD2. V was clipped by 6 bases and J by 1 base; unmatched bases: 6. This CDR3 contains 15 residues. In germline, CDR1 is ENHRY, CDR2 SYGVKD. CDR3 protein: CAIRTGTSASYEQYF. CDR3 in DNA: TGTGCCATCAGAACCGGGACTAGCGCATCCTACGAGCAGTACTTC.

This rearrangement joins TRBV4-3 to TRBJ2-1, with 7 positions matching TRBD2. The CDR3 is made up of 15 amino acids. Germline values: CDR1 LGHNA, CDR2 YSLEER. V shed 2 bases, J shed 3 bases, and the junction held 4 bases outside the gene matches. CDR3 nucleotides: TGCGCCAGCAGCCAACTAGCGGACGTCTACAATGAGCAGTTCTTC. Its protein is CASSQLADVYNEQFF.

This clone was observed a handful of times. The V gene is TRBV10-3, the J gene TRBJ2-7, with D possibly TRBD2 on 6 matching bases. Per the germline V gene, CDR1 is ENHRY and CDR2 is SYGVKD. The CDR3 sequence is 13 residues long. Trimming pared 7 bases from V and 5 bases from J, leaving 15 bases between. The CDR3, as DNA: TGTGCCATCATGGGCGGGATAGAGGACGAGCAGTACTTC. Protein product: CAIMGGIEDEQYF.